One sample yielded the 13 T cell receptor beta chains listed below, sequenced in a study of T cell changes during pregnancy in multiple sclerosis. Generated by immunoSEQ multiplex PCR, the TCRdb table keeps only in-frame clones and is missing some. The sample holds about 70,000 clones; around 92% are singletons and the top ten take less than 4%. The sequencing here drew on CD8+ T cells from peripheral blood mononuclear cells, taken in the third trimester of pregnancy. The source is a female donor in good health, enrolled as a control in a pregnancy study.

The CDR3 sequence: CASSLGSLGDTEAFF. The CDR3 DNA follows: TGTGCCAGCAGCTTAGGCTCTCTAGGGGACACTGAAGCTTTCTTT. This rearrangement joins TRBV7-9 to TRBJ1-1; maybe TRBD1 (5 bases). Trimming left V 1 base short and J 3 bases short, with 12 bases between. The CDR3 loop spans 15 amino acids. Germline V gene data show CDR1 as SEHNR and CDR2 as FQNEAQ (reference sequence).

CDR3 DNA sequence: TGCGCCAGCAGCCAAGATCCAGGGGCGGGGGCGAACACTGAAGCTTTCTTT. Its translation is CASSQDPGAGANTEAFF. The V gene is TRBV4-1, the J gene TRBJ1-1; the D gene is possibly TRBD1 (6 bases). Per germline, CDR1 MGHRA and CDR2 YSYEKL. CDR3 length: 17 residues. Trimming shortened V by 0 bases and J by 1 base, and 15 bases separated the two germline ends.

CDR3 protein: CASSGTAYEQYF. CDR3 bases: TGTGCCAGCAGCGGGACAGCCTACGAGCAGTACTTC. The chain has TRBV9 and TRBJ2-7; D may be TRBD1 (6 bases). Trimming cost V 3 bases and J 2 bases, with 6 bases left between them. CDR1 is SGDLS and CDR2 is YYNGEE in the germline V gene. CDR3 length: 12 amino acids.

This sequence joins TRBV7-8 and TRBJ2-1; TRBD1 might be the D (6 bases). In germline, CDR1 is SGHVS, CDR2 FQNEAQ. Trimming took off 4 bases at V and 12 bases at J, with 16 bases between the two ends. The CDR3 covers 13 residues. CDR3 sequence reads: CASSSTGAPWQFF. CDR3 sequence (DNA): TGTGCCAGCAGCTCGACAGGTGCCCCCTGGCAGTTCTTC.

The J gene is TRBJ1-1, the V gene TRBV29-1; D is possibly TRBD1 (6 bases). This CDR3 is 13 amino acids long. V was shortened by 7 bases and J by 3 bases, with 15 bases between the two germline ends. Germline V gives CDR1 SQVTM, CDR2 ANQGSEA. CDR3 loop: CSGRQVRDTEAFF. The CDR3 region has the DNA TGCAGCGGGCGACAGGTTAGAGACACTGAAGCTTTCTTT.

The CDR3: CASSLGPGGSYEQYF. DNA for the CDR3: TGTGCCAGCAGCTTAGGGCCCGGGGGGTCCTACGAGCAGTACTTC. The J gene is TRBJ2-7, the V gene TRBV7-8, with 7 bases lining up with TRBD2. V was clipped by 1 base and J by 1 base; unmatched bases: 4. Germline CDR1 reads SGHVS; CDR2 reads FQNEAQ. This CDR3 region has 15 residues.

V is TRBV27 and J is TRBJ1-1, with TRBD1 matching over 9 bases. V lost 5 bases, J lost 6 bases, and 7 bases stayed unmatched. The germline gives CDR1 MNHEY, CDR2 SMNVEV (reference sequence). The CDR3 loop spans 14 amino acids. The CDR3 DNA sequence: TGTGCCAGCAGTATCGGGACAGGGTTCGCTGAAGCTTTCTTT. It specifies CASSIGTGFAEAFF.

The chain combines TRBV19 with TRBJ2-1; 9 bases agree with TRBD1. The length of the CDR3 is 16 residues. Unmatched junction bases numbered 8, after V lost 3 bases and J lost 5 bases. CDR1 is LNHDA, CDR2 SQIVND, per germline (reference sequence). The CDR3 DNA reads TGTGCCAGTAGTATGGGGACAGGGCAACCAAACAATGAGCAGTTCTTC. Translated: CASSMGTGQPNNEQFF.

This clone was counted once. V gene TRBV29-1 combines with J gene TRBJ1-2; tentatively, D is TRBD1 (6 bases). Germline-derived CDR1 and CDR2 are SQVTM and ANQGSEA. V dropped 4 bases and J dropped 5 bases, with 17 bases sitting between them. The length of the CDR3 is 14 residues. The CDR3 loop reads CSVAGWETGYGYTF. CDR3 coding DNA: TGCAGCGTTGCAGGGTGGGAGACAGGTTATGGCTACACCTTC.

The chain combines TRBV7-2 with TRBJ1-1; possible D gene TRBD1, 5 bases. Trimming left V 4 bases short and J 7 bases short, with 13 bases between. Germline lookup yields CDR1 SGHTA and CDR2 FQGNSA. The length of the CDR3 is 13 residues. DNA of the CDR3: TGTGCCAGCAGCTCGACTCCAGGGTTTGAAGCTTTCTTT. Protein product: CASSSTPGFEAFF. Full variable domain (rest looked up from reference TRBV7-2 and TRBJ1-1): GAGVSQSPSNKVTEKGKDVELRCDPISGHTALYWYRQSLGQGLEFLIYFQGNSAPDKSGLPSDRFSAERTGGSVSTLTIQRTQQEDSAVYLCASSSTPGFEAFFGQGTRLTVV.

The gene calls are TRBV5-6 and TRBJ2-1; D not certain. The germline CDR1 and CDR2 sequences are SGHDT and YYEEEE. This CDR3 has 15 residues. V gave up 0 bases and J gave up 6 bases, with 13 bases separating them. CDR3 DNA sequence: TGTGCCAGCAGCTTGGTGGCCACAGAGTCCAATGAGCAGTTCTTC. Translation: CASSLVATESNEQFF.

The chain joins TRBV4-1 to TRBJ1-3; D ambiguous. Per the germline V gene, CDR1 is MGHRA and CDR2 is YSYEKL. Trimming removed 0 bases from V and 0 bases from J, with 9 bases in between. The CDR3 runs 16 residues. The CDR3 DNA sequence: TGCGCCAGCAGCCAAGATCCGGTTTACTCTGGAAACACCATATATTTT. This gives the protein CASSQDPVYSGNTIYF.

V usage is TRBV7-6 and J usage is TRBJ2-1; 10 bases are a match to TRBD1. This CDR3 has 15 amino acids. V trimming: 2 bases; J trimming: 8 bases; junction bases outside the gene matches: 6. Per the germline V gene, CDR1 is SGHVS and CDR2 is FNYEAQ. The CDR3 loop is CASSLWDRGYDEQFF. CDR3 coding DNA: TGTGCCAGCAGCTTATGGGACAGGGGTTATGATGAGCAGTTCTTC.